This T cell receptor beta chain came from a study of blood T cell repertoires in COVID-19. Across the whole study: The study drew acute and convalescent COVID-19 samples from the United States, Italy and Spain. The analysed material was cDNA or gDNA that came from T cells, B-cell-depleted T cells, or PBMCs.

Adults between about 18 and 89 years of age took part from fewer than 30 US areas. This CDR3 contains 17 residues. CDR1 and CDR2 (germline): SGDLS, YYNGEE. The ends lost 1 base at V and 6 bases at J; junction bases unmatched: 10. Libraries were prepared by immunoSEQ multiplex PCR; TCRdb keeps only in-frame clonotypes and omits some of them. The repertoire consists of fewer than 200,000 clones, with about 83% occurring once and the leading ten covering about 3.6%. The chain joins TRBV9 to TRBJ2-3; 11 positions agree with TRBD2. The source of this sequence is a woman in her forties or fifties in a cohort exposed to, infected with or recovered from COVID-19 (not recorded which). Sequencing used PBMCs or T cells enriched from blood (not recorded which). CDR3 sequence: CASSVRASGGTGDTQYF. The CDR3 DNA follows: TGTGCCAGCAGCGTACGGGCTAGCGGGGGGACAGGGGATACGCAGTATTTT.